Below are 19 T cell receptor beta chains sequenced from a single sample in a study of OX40 agonist ivuxolimab in advanced cancers. The data were produced by immunoSEQ multiplex PCR, yet TCRdb's version contains in-frame clones alone and is incomplete. The table shows about 29,000 clones, with over 90% occurring only once. The sample was CD4+ or CD8+ T cells sorted from blood, taken in a trial of the OX40 agonist ivuxolimab. Receptors were obtained from an adult with an advanced solid tumor such as melanoma, head and neck, liver or kidney cancer.

The chain recombines TRBV6-5 with TRBJ2-7, with 7 bases that match TRBD2. J gave up 0 bases and V 6 bases, and 5 bases lay outside the gene matches. Germline CDR1 MNHEY, CDR2 SVGAGI. This CDR3 region has 14 residues. As DNA, the CDR3 is TGTGCCAGCAGCGGACTAGTTAGCTCCTACGAGCAGTACTTC. Encoded protein: CASSGLVSSYEQYF.

This clone was seen a handful of times. The V and J genes are TRBV11-2 and TRBJ1-1; tentatively, D is TRBD1 (6 bases). CDR3 length: 18 residues. Trimming left V 2 bases short and J 0 bases short, with 19 bases between. Germline loops: CDR1 SGHAT, CDR2 FQNNGV. In nucleotides, the CDR3 is TGTGCCAGCAGCTTAAGGACTGGGCAGGGGTACATGAACACTGAAGCTTTCTTT. Its protein is CASSLRTGQGYMNTEAFF.

The chain carries TRBV11-2 and TRBJ2-7, with D perhaps matching TRBD2 (6 bases). V lost 5 bases and J 0 bases, leaving 23 bases between the germline ends. The CDR3 covers 18 residues. Germline CDR1 SGHAT, CDR2 FQNNGV. CDR3 bases: TGTGCCAGCAGCAAGAGGGGTGTGCGCGGGGATATCTCCTACGAGCAGTACTTC. It codes for CASSKRGVRGDISYEQYF.

The chain couples TRBV2 to TRBJ2-1; the match to TRBD2 covers 12 bases. The CDR3 runs 15 residues. V shed 4 bases and J 8 bases; nucleotides not matched to a gene: 6. Germline V lookup: CDR1 SNHLY, CDR2 FYNNEI. The CDR3 loop is CASSVGLAGFDEQFF. The CDR3 nucleotides are TGTGCCAGCAGTGTCGGACTAGCGGGGTTTGATGAGCAGTTCTTC.

The V gene is TRBV6-1, the J gene TRBJ2-3; no definite D call. Trimming left V 6 bases short and J 2 bases short, with 6 bases between. Germline-derived CDR1 and CDR2 are MNHNS and SASEGT. The CDR3 covers 12 residues. The CDR3: CASSLHTDTQYF. The CDR3 DNA follows: TGTGCCAGCAGCCTCCACACAGATACGCAGTATTTT.

Here the CDR3 reads CASSLEVGLAGEYNEQFF. CDR3 in DNA: TGTGCCAGCAGCTTAGAGGTAGGGCTAGCGGGGGAATACAATGAGCAGTTCTTC. The rearrangement joins TRBV7-2 to TRBJ2-1, with 10 bases lining up with TRBD2. Germline CDR1 and CDR2: SGHTA and FQGNSA. CDR3 length: 18 amino acids. Losses at the gene ends were 1 base for V and 4 bases for J; bases not matched to a gene: 10.

This chain connects TRBV6-5 to TRBJ2-5; TRBD1 matches 7 bases. The CDR3 consists of 14 residues. V dropped 2 bases and J dropped 1; count of bases not matched to a gene: 1. Per germline, CDR1 MNHEY and CDR2 SVGAGI. The CDR3 region is CASSYGQVQETQYF. DNA for the CDR3: TGTGCCAGCAGTTACGGACAGGTCCAAGAGACCCAGTACTTC.

The chain employs TRBV6-1 and TRBJ1-1; unclear D gene. With 7 bases removed from V and 0 bases from J, the gap between germline ends came to 12 bases. The CDR3 sequence is 14 residues long. Per germline, CDR1 MNHNS and CDR2 SASEGT. DNA for the CDR3: TGTGCCAGCATCAGTAAACAGCTGAACACTGAAGCTTTCTTT. Protein product: CASISKQLNTEAFF.

J is TRBJ2-7 and V is TRBV4-1; 7 bases are a match to TRBD2. J gave up 1 base and V 1 base, and 7 bases lay outside the gene matches. The germline V gene has CDR1 MGHRA and CDR2 YSYEKL. This CDR3 contains 16 residues. The CDR3 protein is CASSQVGGSGSYEQYF. CDR3 DNA: TGCGCCAGCAGCCAAGTAGGCGGGAGTGGGTCCTACGAGCAGTACTTC.

The chain is built from TRBV15 and TRBJ2-5, with 7 bases aligning to TRBD1. V shed 5 bases and J 2 bases; nucleotides not matched to a gene: 5. The CDR3 has 14 amino acids. Germline V gives CDR1 LNHNV, CDR2 YYDKDF (reference sequence). CDR3 DNA sequence: TGTGCCACCAGCCGGGACAGAACTCAAGAGACCCAGTACTTC. Its protein is CATSRDRTQETQYF. Supplemented by reference TRBV15 and TRBJ2-5, the full variable domain reads DAMVIQNPRYQVTQFGKPVTLSCSQTLNHNVMYWYQQKSSQAPKLLFHYYDKDFNNEADTPDNFQSRRPNTSFCFLDIRSPGLGDTAMYLCATSRDRTQETQYFGPGTRLLVL.

The CDR3 region has the DNA TGTGCCAGCAGTTCCCAACTAGACCAAGAGACCCAGTACTTC. Amino acids: CASSSQLDQETQYF. The chain carries TRBV27 and TRBJ2-5, with D maybe TRBD2 (5 bases). Germline V CDR1 and CDR2: MNHEY, SMNVEV (reference sequence). This CDR3 comprises 14 residues. Trimming took off 4 bases at V and 0 bases at J, with 9 bases between the two ends.

This clone was seen only once. V is TRBV6-6 and J is TRBJ1-3; 8 nucleotides align to TRBD1. Germline CDR1 MNHNY, CDR2 SVGAGI (reference sequence). The CDR3 is 15 amino acids. Unmatched junction bases numbered 9, after V lost 8 bases and J lost 3 bases. CDR3 coding DNA: TGTGCCAGCTGGACTCAGGGGGCGCTTGGAAACACCATATATTTT. It yields the protein CASWTQGALGNTIYF.

The chain uses TRBV4-1 and TRBJ2-2; D is undetermined. The ends were cut back, 1 base at V and 1 base at J, with 7 bases in the middle. The germline V gene has CDR1 MGHRA and CDR2 YSYEKL. The CDR3 loop spans 15 amino acids. CDR3 coding DNA: TGCGCCAGCAGCCAAGCGGACGGGAACACCGGGGAGCTGTTTTTT. It specifies CASSQADGNTGELFF.

J is TRBJ1-3 and V is TRBV4-3, with D tentatively TRBD1 (5 bases). Deletions cut 0 bases from V and 4 bases from J, with 16 bases between. The CDR3 is 17 amino acids. CDR1 and CDR2 (germline): LGHNA, YSLEER. The CDR3 DNA sequence: TGCGCCAGCAGCCAAGAGGGGGGAGGGGCGGCCGGAAACACCATATATTTT. It translates to CASSQEGGGAAGNTIYF.

This clone was observed a handful of times. The CDR3 sequence: CASSLRGPSYEQYF. DNA for the CDR3: TGCGCCAGCAGCTTGCGGGGGCCCTCCTACGAGCAGTACTTC. This chain connects TRBV5-1 to TRBJ2-7, with D tentatively TRBD1 or TRBD2 (6 bases each). CDR1 and CDR2 (germline): SGHRS, YFSETQ. This CDR3 has 14 residues. With 1 base removed from V and 0 bases from J, the gap between germline ends came to 8 bases.

This clone was counted once. The chain carries TRBV5-6 and TRBJ2-5, with D unresolved. This CDR3 has 14 amino acids. In germline, CDR1 is SGHDT, CDR2 YYEEEE. V lost 6 bases to trimming and J lost 2 bases, with 14 bases between them. The CDR3 DNA sequence: TGTGCCAGCACCTCACAGACAACTCAAGAGACCCAGTACTTC. Amino acid sequence: CASTSQTTQETQYF.

The genes are TRBV13 and TRBJ1-6; 11 nucleotides match TRBD1. The CDR3 length is 17 residues. J was trimmed by 2 bases and V by 5 bases; bases with no gene match: 5. CDR1 and CDR2 from the germline V gene are PRHDT and FYEKMQ (reference sequence). The CDR3 spells CASSPRTGGAYNSPLHF. The CDR3 bases are TGTGCCAGCAGCCCCAGGACAGGGGGCGCCTATAATTCACCCCTCCACTTT.

The CDR3 DNA follows: TGTGCCAGCAGTGACCGGGTGCACTACGAGCAGTACTTC. Protein sequence: CASSDRVHYEQYF. The rearrangement joins TRBV25-1 to TRBJ2-7, with D hard to call. V was clipped by 3 bases and J by 3 bases, with 9 bases between them. CDR1 MGHDK and CDR2 SYGVNS come from the germline V gene. The CDR3 consists of 13 residues.

V usage is TRBV7-9 and J usage is TRBJ2-7, with TRBD2 identical over 7 bases. This CDR3 has 15 residues. In germline, CDR1 is SEHNR, CDR2 FQNEAQ (reference sequence). V lost 5 bases, J lost 1 base, and 8 bases stayed unmatched. DNA for the CDR3: TGTGCCAGCAGCCACGGGGAGGGGTTTTCCTACGAGCAGTACTTC. Translated: CASSHGEGFSYEQYF.